These T cell receptor beta chains were read from a single sample in a study of OX40 agonist ivuxolimab in advanced cancers. Sequencing was performed with immunoSEQ multiplex PCR; in TCRdb, only in-frame clones are kept and a portion is missing. Of tens of thousands of clones in the sample, 90% are singletons; the top ten hold less than 0.35%. The material sequenced was CD4+ or CD8+ T cells sorted from blood, taken in a trial of the OX40 agonist ivuxolimab. Receptors originate from an adult with an advanced solid tumor such as melanoma, head and neck, liver or kidney cancer. Both conserved end residues are part of each CDR3. D genes are given only for firm matches. Only part of the rows carry a size: once, few, many, or a class if the clone is expanded.

>TRBJ2-5|NA|TRBD2|TRBV29-1
CSALGLAGETQYF
TGCAGCGCCCTCGGGCTAGCGGGAGAGACCCAGTACTTC
>TRBJ2-7|NA|TRBD1|TRBV30
CAWGTGPEQYF
TGTGCCTGGGGGACAGGGCCCGAGCAGTACTTC
>TRBJ2-7|NA|NA|TRBV2
CASNPQGGYEQYF
TGTGCCAGCAACCCCCAGGGGGGATACGAGCAGTACTTC
>TRBJ2-1|NA|NA|TRBV2
CASSREFYNEQFF
TGTGCCAGCAGCAGGGAATTCTACAATGAGCAGTTCTTC
>TRBJ2-5|NA|NA|TRBV5-6
CASSLTSETQYF
TGTGCCAGCAGCCTTACAAGCGAGACCCAGTACTTC
>TRBJ1-6|NA|NA|TRBV18
CASSASGGRDNSPLHF
TGTGCCAGCTCAGCTTCGGGGGGCAGGGATAATTCACCCCTCCACTTT
>TRBJ2-7|NA|NA|TRBV6-1
CASRDSYEQYF
TGTGCCAGCAGGGATTCCTACGAGCAGTACTTC
>TRBJ1-6|NA|TRBD1|TRBV6-4
CASSDHGTGGESSPLHF
TGTGCCAGCAGTGACCATGGGACAGGGGGAGAGAGTTCACCCCTCCACTTT
>TRBJ2-1|NA|NA|TRBV10-2
CASGLSLIAENEQFF
TGCGCCAGCGGTTTATCTTTAATAGCTGAGAATGAGCAGTTCTTC
>TRBJ2-5|once|NA|TRBV5-4
CASSFGGAQRETQYF
TGTGCCAGCAGCTTCGGCGGGGCGCAGAGGGAGACCCAGTACTTC
>TRBJ1-2|NA|NA|TRBV10-3
CAISESVGGDYGYTF
TGTGCCATCAGTGAGAGCGTCGGGGGTGACTATGGCTACACCTTC
>TRBJ2-1|few|NA|TRBV10-2
CASSALGANEQFF
TGCGCCAGCAGTGCGCTAGGAGCGAATGAGCAGTTCTTC
>TRBJ1-1|NA|TRBD1|TRBV6-5
CASSSDRGNTEAFF
TGTGCCAGCAGTTCCGACAGGGGAAACACTGAAGCTTTCTTT
>TRBJ1-1|few|NA|TRBV2
CASTANTEAFF
TGTGCCAGCACAGCGAACACTGAAGCTTTCTTT
>TRBJ2-3|NA|NA|TRBV10-1
CASSELSASTDTQYF
TGCGCCAGCAGTGAGCTATCTGCTAGCACAGATACGCAGTATTTT
>TRBJ1-5|NA|NA|TRBV28
CASSFSQGGNQPQHF
TGTGCCAGCAGTTTCAGTCAGGGAGGCAATCAGCCCCAGCATTTT
>TRBJ1-4|NA|TRBD1|TRBV2
CASSVQGFNEKLFF
TGTGCCAGCAGCGTACAGGGGTTTAATGAAAAACTGTTTTTT
>TRBJ2-3|NA|NA|TRBV4-1
CASGGSKRSDTQYF
TGCGCCAGCGGGGGATCGAAAAGATCAGATACGCAGTATTTT
>TRBJ1-5|NA|TRBD1|TRBV6-6
CASSHQGGRQPQHF
TGTGCCAGCAGTCACCAGGGGGGGAGGCAGCCCCAGCATTTT
>TRBJ2-1|NA|TRBD2|TRBV5-1
CASSLTSGGSGEQFF
TGCGCCAGCAGCTTGACTAGCGGGGGGTCGGGTGAGCAGTTCTTC
>TRBJ1-2|NA|NA|TRBV13
CASSLQQGNYGYTF
TGTGCCAGCAGCTTACAACAGGGCAACTATGGCTACACCTTC
>TRBJ2-2|NA|NA|TRBV6-1
CASSHYEGELFF
TGTGCCAGCAGCCACTATGAGGGGGAGCTGTTTTTT
>TRBJ1-1|NA|NA|TRBV19
CASSHRAENTEAFF
TGTGCCAGTAGTCACCGGGCAGAGAACACTGAAGCTTTCTTT
>TRBJ1-2|NA|NA|TRBV28
CASSLYRDYGYTF
TGTGCCAGCAGTTTATACAGGGATTATGGCTACACCTTC
>TRBJ2-3|NA|NA|TRBV5-8
CASSLGPGTDTQYF
TGTGCCAGCAGCTTGGGTCCGGGGACAGATACGCAGTATTTT
>TRBJ2-1|NA|TRBD1|TRBV30
CAWSTGGASNEQFF
TGTGCCTGGTCCACAGGGGGAGCCAGCAATGAGCAGTTCTTC
>TRBJ2-1|NA|TRBD2|TRBV6-1
CASSERVSGRTYNEQFF
TGTGCCAGCAGTGAAAGGGTGAGCGGGAGGACCTACAATGAGCAGTTCTTC
>TRBJ1-4|NA|TRBD1|TRBV19
CASRLKRTGPNEKLFF
TGTGCCAGCCGCCTAAAAAGGACAGGTCCTAATGAAAAACTGTTTTTT
>TRBJ2-5|NA|TRBD1|TRBV6-1
CASRNRQGFQETQYF
TGTGCCAGCAGGAACCGACAGGGGTTCCAAGAGACCCAGTACTTC
>TRBJ2-3|NA|NA|TRBV7-2
CASSLGVFRFGTDTQYF
TGTGCCAGCAGCTTAGGGGTCTTCCGCTTCGGCACAGATACGCAGTATTTT
>TRBJ2-2|NA|TRBD1|TRBV30
CAWRTGGSTGELFF
TGTGCCTGGCGGACAGGGGGAAGCACCGGGGAGCTGTTTTTT
>TRBJ1-1|NA|NA|TRBV18
CASSQGRETEAFF
TGTGCCAGCTCACAAGGGAGAGAGACTGAAGCTTTCTTT
>TRBJ1-5|few|NA|TRBV18
CASSPQGDNQPQHF
TGTGCCAGCTCACCACAGGGAGACAATCAGCCCCAGCATTTT
>TRBJ2-1|NA|TRBD2|TRBV6-1
CASSPTSGDYNEQFF
TGTGCCAGCAGTCCTACTAGCGGGGACTACAATGAGCAGTTCTTC
>TRBJ1-4|NA|NA|TRBV19
CASSVYEKLFF
TGTGCCAGTAGTGTTTATGAAAAACTGTTTTTT
>TRBJ1-2|NA|NA|TRBV19
CASSSNQGFRQIDYTF
TGTGCCAGTAGTTCGAACCAGGGGTTCCGCCAGATCGACTACACCTTC
>TRBJ1-1|NA|NA|TRBV28
CASSLRLPNTEAFF
TGTGCCAGCAGTTTAAGACTGCCGAACACTGAAGCTTTCTTT
>TRBJ1-3|NA|TRBD1|TRBV11-2
CASSFPGTVSGNTIYF
TGTGCCAGCAGCTTCCCCGGGACAGTCTCTGGAAACACCATATATTTT
>TRBJ1-5|once|TRBD1|TRBV30
CAWSEGQGDQPQHF
TGTGCCTGGAGTGAGGGACAGGGCGACCAGCCCCAGCATTTT
>TRBJ2-7|NA|NA|TRBV30
CAWSASDEQYF
TGTGCCTGGAGTGCATCAGACGAGCAGTACTTC
>TRBJ1-6|NA|TRBD1|TRBV7-2
CASSPARTGGGYNSPLHF
TGTGCCAGCAGCCCTGCCCGGACAGGGGGCGGGTATAATTCACCCCTCCACTTT
>TRBJ2-7|few|TRBD1|TRBV7-2
CASSSGQFYEQYF
TGTGCCAGCAGCTCGGGACAGTTTTACGAGCAGTACTTC
>TRBJ2-2|NA|TRBD1|TRBV5-1
CASSLARDRVTGELFF
TGCGCCAGCAGCTTGGCCCGGGACAGGGTTACCGGGGAGCTGTTTTTT
>TRBJ1-2|once|TRBD1|TRBV10-3
CAISEDEGQGVGYTF
TGTGCCATCAGTGAAGATGAGGGACAGGGGGTCGGCTACACCTTC
>TRBJ2-2|NA|TRBD1|TRBV6-5
CASSRDRAAGELFF
TGTGCCAGCAGCCGGGACAGGGCCGCCGGGGAGCTGTTTTTT
>TRBJ2-7|NA|NA|TRBV11-2
CASSQGFHEQYF
TGTGCCAGCAGCCAGGGGTTCCACGAGCAGTACTTC
>TRBJ2-2|NA|TRBD1|TRBV10-3
CAIRAGTGSGGELFF
TGTGCCATTAGAGCCGGGACAGGGAGTGGCGGGGAGCTGTTTTTT
>TRBJ1-1|NA|NA|TRBV10-3
CAIRAGAGEDTEAFF
TGTGCCATCAGGGCAGGGGCAGGGGAGGACACTGAAGCTTTCTTT
>TRBJ2-3|NA|TRBD2|TRBV13
CASSSRLAGGSTDTQYF
TGTGCCAGCAGCTCAAGACTAGCGGGGGGAAGCACAGATACGCAGTATTTT
>TRBJ1-5|NA|TRBD1|TRBV5-5
CASSAGTGSYSNQPQHF
TGTGCCAGCAGCGCCGGGACAGGGTCTTATAGCAATCAGCCCCAGCATTTT
>TRBJ1-5|NA|NA|TRBV28
CASSLAEGVSNQPQHF
TGTGCCAGCAGTCTAGCCGAGGGGGTAAGCAATCAGCCCCAGCATTTT
>TRBJ1-1|NA|TRBD1|TRBV28
CASSPRQGTRNTEAFF
TGTGCCAGCAGCCCTAGACAGGGGACAAGGAACACTGAAGCTTTCTTT
>TRBJ2-5|NA|TRBD2|TRBV28
CASSPGTSGGETQYF
TGTGCCAGCAGCCCAGGGACTAGCGGGGGAGAGACCCAGTACTTC
>TRBJ2-7|NA|TRBD1|TRBV7-8
CASSFPEDRTSYEQYF
TGTGCCAGCAGCTTCCCCGAGGACAGGACTTCCTACGAGCAGTACTTC